This TCR beta chain is from a study of T-cell reconstitution after alpha-beta-depleted transplantation in children. The CDR3 runs to 12 residues. V gave up 7 bases and J gave up 6 bases, with 13 bases separating them. CDR1 and CDR2 (germline): SGHTA, FQGNSA. Comment on this clonotype: Its antigen is currently unknown.

Study-level findings and limits: Diversity and T-cell counts at one year after transplant derived mostly from new T cells. Several hundred rapidly expanded clones from non-depleted graft cells reportedly supplied alpha-beta T cells about two months post-transplant. Some patients owed their high day-60 TCRbeta diversity to surviving recipient T cells and thymic progenitors.

It was with unique molecular identifiers that the TCRbeta library was prepared. One entry per CDR3 protein results from TCRdb running MiXCR on the PCR reads. The table has around 200,000 distinct CDR3 sequences, about a tenth seen once. This sequence joins TRBV7-2 and TRBJ2-7; D unresolved. The input for sequencing was PBMCs, taken before TCRalphabeta/CD19-depleted stem cell transplant. This clonotype was sampled from a child less than two years old with acute myeloid leukemia, due to receive a stem cell transplant. The chain's CDR3 is CASTHWGLEQYF. For the CDR3, the DNA is TGTGCCAGCACCCATTGGGGTCTCGAGCAGTACTTC.